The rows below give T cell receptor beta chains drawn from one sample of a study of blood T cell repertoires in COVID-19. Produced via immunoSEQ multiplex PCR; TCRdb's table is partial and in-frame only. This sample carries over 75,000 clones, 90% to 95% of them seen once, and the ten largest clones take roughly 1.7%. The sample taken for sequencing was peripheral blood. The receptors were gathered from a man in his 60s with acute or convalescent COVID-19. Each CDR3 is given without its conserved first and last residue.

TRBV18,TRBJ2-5,ASSPSGQDPGETQY
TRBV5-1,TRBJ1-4,ASSLSPGTGGEKLF
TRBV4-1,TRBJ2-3,ASSQLGWRKDTQY
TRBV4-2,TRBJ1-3,ASSQPTGAGNTIY
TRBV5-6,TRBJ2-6,ASSLSSGTGIGGANVLT
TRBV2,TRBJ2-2,ASSEFRGPTGELF
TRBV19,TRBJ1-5,ASSTRTGLPNSNQPQH
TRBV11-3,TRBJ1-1,ASSLGRGGTEAF
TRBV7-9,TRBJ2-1,ASRLGGIYNEQF
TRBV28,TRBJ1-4,ASSLWGTGVSTNEKLF
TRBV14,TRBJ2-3,ASSQGLAGKTDTQY
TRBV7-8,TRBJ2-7,ASSLTGTFSYEQY
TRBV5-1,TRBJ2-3,ASSSPDTQY
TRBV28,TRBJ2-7,ASSGTGLTYEQY
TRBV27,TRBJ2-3,ASSPRVTPDTQY
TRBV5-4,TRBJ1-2,ASSLGQGSGGYT
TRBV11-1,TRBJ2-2,ASSFHTGVGGELF
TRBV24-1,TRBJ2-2,ATSDPWTGGETGELF
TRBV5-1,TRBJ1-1,ASSHTGEASGAF
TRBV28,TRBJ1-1,ASTTQGVNAEAF
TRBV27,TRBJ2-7,ASSYREGSEQY
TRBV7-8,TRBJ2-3,ASSSAQGLAGGPVGTDTQY
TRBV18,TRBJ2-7,ASSPPSGEGLNEQY
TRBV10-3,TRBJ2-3,AISYGDTDTQY
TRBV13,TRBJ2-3,ASSQGQGKDTQY
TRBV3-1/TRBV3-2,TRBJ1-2,ASSPQLINYGYT
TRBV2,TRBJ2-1,ASSERGSGEQF
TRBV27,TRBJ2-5,ASSLNGGLWQETQY
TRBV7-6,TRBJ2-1,ASSQGSSYNEQF